The 19 T cell receptor beta chains below were found in one sample sequenced in a study of T cell responses to AZD1222 COVID-19 vaccine. The repertoire was sequenced with immunoSEQ multiplex PCR; TCRdb's copy has only in-frame clones and lacks some. This table holds about 110,000 clones, more than 90% found once. The sample was peripheral blood, taken 28 days after the second AZD1222 dose. The origin of the receptors is an adult who received the AZD1222 COVID-19 vaccine.

CDR3 sequence: CASSPPGTLETQYF. The DNA of the CDR3 is TGTGCCAGCAGTCCCCCCGGGACATTGGAGACCCAGTACTTC. The chain couples TRBV6-2 or TRBV6-3 to TRBJ2-5; tentative D call: TRBD1 (6 bases). CDR1 and CDR2 from the germline V gene are MNHEY and SVGEGT. Trimming took off 5 bases at V and 5 bases at J, with 15 bases between the two ends. This CDR3 has 14 amino acids.

The chain links TRBV10-3 to TRBJ2-7, with 12 bases fitting TRBD1. The CDR3 contains 14 residues. The trim removed 6 bases at V and 7 bases at J, leaving 7 bases unmatched. In germline, CDR1 is ENHRY, CDR2 SYGVKD. CDR3 DNA sequence: TGTGCCATCAGGCCGGGACAGGGGGCGTGGGAGCAGTACTTC. It codes for CAIRPGQGAWEQYF.

This chain connects TRBV30 to TRBJ1-5, with D tentatively TRBD1 (5 bases). V lost 5 bases and J 0 bases, leaving 11 bases between the germline ends. The CDR3 runs 14 residues. In germline, CDR1 is GTSNPN, CDR2 SVGIG (reference sequence). CDR3 coding DNA: TGTGCCTGGTCGACAGAGAATAGCAATCAGCCCCAGCATTTT. Amino acid sequence: CAWSTENSNQPQHF.

The genes are TRBV12-5 and TRBJ1-1; no clear D. Germline V lookup: CDR1 LGHNT, CDR2 FRNRAP. Trimming stripped 6 bases from V and 6 bases from J, with 14 bases between. This CDR3 is built from 13 residues. CDR3 bases: TGTGCTAGTGGCTTTACGGGGTCTGCTGAAGCTTTCTTT. It is translated as CASGFTGSAEAFF.

This clone was recorded once. The chain combines TRBV6-6 with TRBJ1-1, with D hard to call. This CDR3 is built from 16 residues. CDR1 and CDR2 (germline): MNHNY, SVGAGI (reference sequence). Trimming pared 6 bases from V and 6 bases from J, leaving 23 bases between. CDR3 DNA sequence: TGTGCCAGCAGCGACCACTCGGGCAGCACGGGCGCTGAAGCTTTCTTT. Its protein product is CASSDHSGSTGAEAFF.

V and J are TRBV2 and TRBJ2-2; D unclear. Germline CDR1 SNHLY, CDR2 FYNNEI. Trimming cost V 2 bases and J 3 bases, with 7 bases left between them. There are 14 residues in the CDR3. In DNA form, the CDR3 reads TGTGCCAGCAGTGAACGATTAGACACCGGGGAGCTGTTTTTT. This codes for CASSERLDTGELFF.

The chain joins TRBV11-2 to TRBJ1-2; no definite D call. The V gene's germline CDR1 is SGHAT and CDR2 FQNNGV. There are 12 residues in the CDR3. V was cut by 0 bases and J by 7 bases, with 6 bases left in between. The CDR3 spells CASSLDQVGYTF. CDR3 coding DNA: TGTGCCAGCAGCTTAGATCAGGTTGGCTACACCTTC.

There are a few counts of this clone. CDR3 protein: CASSPKTGDVYEQYF. CDR3 coding DNA: TGTGCCAGTAGCCCCAAGACAGGGGATGTCTACGAGCAGTACTTC. The rearrangement uses TRBV19 and TRBJ2-7; 8 bases fit TRBD1. J lost 3 bases, V lost 6 bases, and 10 bases had no gene match. CDR1 and CDR2 (germline): LNHDA, SQIVND (reference sequence). The CDR3 consists of 15 residues. Complete variable domain (other parts from reference TRBV19 and TRBJ2-7): DGGITQSPKYLFRKEGQNVTLSCEQNLNHDAMYWYRQDPGQGLRLIYYSQIVNDFQKGDIAEGYSVSREKKESFPLTVTSAQKNPTAFYLCASSPKTGDVYEQYFGPGTRLTVT.

This chain uses TRBV7-2 with TRBJ1-6; D is undetermined. V dropped 1 base and J dropped 10 bases, with 14 bases sitting between them. This CDR3 spans 15 amino acids. Germline values: CDR1 SGHTA, CDR2 FQGNSA. The DNA for the CDR3 is TGTGCCAGCAGCTTAGAGGAGGCAGGAGTATCACCCCTCCACTTT. This gives the protein CASSLEEAGVSPLHF.

The CDR3 sequence: CASSLGRGAFETQYF. CDR3 bases: TGTGCCAGCAGCTTAGGTCGGGGGGCGTTTGAGACCCAGTACTTC. The chain carries TRBV7-6 and TRBJ2-5; TRBD2 might be the D (7 bases). The CDR3 loop spans 15 amino acids. With 1 base removed from V and 5 bases from J, the gap between germline ends came to 14 bases. Germline V lookup: CDR1 SGHVS, CDR2 FNYEAQ.

The chain recombines TRBV6-2 or TRBV6-3 with TRBJ1-2, with 7 bases fitting TRBD1. Trimming at V came to 6 bases and at J to 7 bases, leaving 11 bases not matched to a gene. CDR1 and CDR2 (germline): MNHEY, SVGEGT. The CDR3 has 14 amino acids. CDR3 coding DNA: TGTGCCAGCAGCCTACGACAGGGAGTAGGTGGCTACACCTTC. Translated: CASSLRQGVGGYTF.

CDR3 sequence reads: CARDTYGYTF. Here the CDR3 DNA reads TGTGCCAGAGACACCTATGGCTACACCTTC. The V call is TRBV27, the J call TRBJ1-2; no firm D call. The ends were cut back, 9 bases at V and 4 bases at J, with 6 bases in the middle. Germline V gene data show CDR1 as MNHEY and CDR2 as SMNVEV (reference sequence). The CDR3 covers 10 residues.

V is TRBV18 and J is TRBJ2-2; TRBD1 matches 7 bases. V was pared by 2 bases and J by 0 bases, with 3 bases of the junction left unmatched. The CDR3 sequence is 16 residues long. CDR1 KGHSH and CDR2 LQKENI come from the germline V gene. CDR3 loop: CASSPTGQSNTGELFF. As DNA, the CDR3 is TGTGCCAGCTCACCAACGGGACAGTCGAACACCGGGGAGCTGTTTTTT.

The chain has TRBV27 and TRBJ1-5; TRBD1 matches at 11 bases. The CDR3 is made up of 17 amino acids. Germline loops: CDR1 MNHEY, CDR2 SMNVEV (reference sequence). With 4 bases clipped from V and 0 bases from J, the junction kept 5 bases outside the gene matches. CDR3 nucleotides: TGTGCCAGCAGTTCGGGACAGGGGGGATATAGCAATCAGCCCCAGCATTTT. Translation gives CASSSGQGGYSNQPQHF.

V gene TRBV5-1 combines with J gene TRBJ2-4; D unclear. Trimming shortened V by 4 bases and J by 7 bases, and 15 bases separated the two germline ends. CDR1 is SGHRS, CDR2 YFSETQ, per germline. This CDR3 has 14 residues. The CDR3: CASSKEADVNIQYF. CDR3 coding DNA: TGCGCCAGCAGCAAGGAAGCAGACGTGAACATTCAGTACTTC.

The chain is built from TRBV5-6 and TRBJ2-2; possibly TRBD2 for D (7 bases). The germline V gene encodes CDR1 SGHDT and CDR2 YYEEEE. The CDR3 runs to 18 residues. V lost 1 base to trimming and J lost 2 bases, with 18 bases between them. The CDR3 loop reads CASSLFGAGADNTGELFF. CDR3 nucleotides: TGTGCCAGCAGCTTGTTCGGTGCGGGGGCCGATAACACCGGGGAGCTGTTTTTT. Based on the CDR3 plus reference TRBV5-6 and TRBJ2-2, the full variable domain is DAGVTQSPTHLIKTRGQQVTLRCSPKSGHDTVSWYQQALGQGPQFIFQYYEEEERQRGNFPDRFSGHQFPNYSSELNVNALLLGDSALYLCASSLFGAGADNTGELFFGEGSRLTVL.

V gene TRBV4-1 combines with J gene TRBJ1-2, with TRBD1 matching 7 bases. V lost 0 bases and J lost 3; bases outside the gene matches: 7. Germline CDR1 is MGHRA and CDR2 is YSYEKL. The CDR3 spans 16 residues. The CDR3 spells CASSQEGQNGDYGYTF. The CDR3 nucleotides read TGCGCCAGCAGCCAAGAGGGACAGAATGGCGACTATGGCTACACCTTC.

CDR3 sequence: CASSLQAGGFYEQYF. CDR3 bases: TGTGCCAGCAGTTTACAGGCAGGGGGGTTCTACGAGCAGTACTTC. The chain combines TRBV28 with TRBJ2-7; the D gene is possibly TRBD1 (7 bases). CDR3 length: 15 residues. The germline V gene has CDR1 MDHEN and CDR2 SYDVKM. V was cut by 2 bases and J by 3 bases, with 14 bases left in between.

The sample holds one count of this clone. The chain combines TRBV6-6 with TRBJ2-3; TRBD2 aligns across 11 bases. CDR3 length: 14 amino acids. V trimming: 11 bases; J trimming: 2 bases; junction bases outside the gene matches: 6. Germline CDR1 reads MNHNY; CDR2 reads SVGAGI (reference sequence). The CDR3 nucleotides are TGTGCCTGCGGGACTAGCGGATTCACAGATACGCAGTATTTT. Its translation: CACGTSGFTDTQYF.